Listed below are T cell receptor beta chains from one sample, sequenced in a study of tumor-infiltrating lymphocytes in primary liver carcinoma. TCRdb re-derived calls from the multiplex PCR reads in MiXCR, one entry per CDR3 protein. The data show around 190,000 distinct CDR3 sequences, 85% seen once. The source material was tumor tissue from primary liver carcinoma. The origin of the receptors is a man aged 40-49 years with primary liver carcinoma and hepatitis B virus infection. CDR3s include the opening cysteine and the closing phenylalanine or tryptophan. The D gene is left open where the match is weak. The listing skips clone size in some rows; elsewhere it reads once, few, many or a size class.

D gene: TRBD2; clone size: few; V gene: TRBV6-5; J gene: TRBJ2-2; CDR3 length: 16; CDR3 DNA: TGTGCCAGTAGTTACTTGACTAGCGGGAGACCCAGGGAGCTGTTTTTT; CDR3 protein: CASSYLTSGRPRELFF
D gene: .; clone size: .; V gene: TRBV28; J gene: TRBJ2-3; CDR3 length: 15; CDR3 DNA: TGTGCCAGCAGCCCCCAGGGAAGTGACACAGATACGCACTATTTT; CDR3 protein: CASSPQGSDTDTHYF
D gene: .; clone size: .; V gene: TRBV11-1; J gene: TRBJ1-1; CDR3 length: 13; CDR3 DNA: TGTGCCAGCAGCTTAGCGCTGGGGGCTGAAGCTTTCTTT; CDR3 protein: CASSLALGAEAFF
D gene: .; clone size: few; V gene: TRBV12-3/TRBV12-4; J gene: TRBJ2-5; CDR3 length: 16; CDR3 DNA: TGTGCCAGCAGATTCTATGGGCAGGTGGACCAAGAGTCCCAGTACTTC; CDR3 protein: CASRFYGQVDQESQYF
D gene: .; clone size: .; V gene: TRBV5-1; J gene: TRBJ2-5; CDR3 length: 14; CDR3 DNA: TGCGTCAGCAGCTCACAGGGTGGGCAGGAGACCCAGTACTTC; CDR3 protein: CVSSSQGGQETQYF
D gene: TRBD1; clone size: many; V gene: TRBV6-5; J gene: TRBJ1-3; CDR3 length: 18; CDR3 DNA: TGTGCCAGCAGTCACGGTCCGAGGACAGGGATCGCTGGAAACACCATATATTTT; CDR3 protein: CASSHGPRTGIAGNTIYF
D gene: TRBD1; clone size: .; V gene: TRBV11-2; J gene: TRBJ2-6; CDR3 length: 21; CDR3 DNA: TGTGCCAACAGCATGGGGGGAGACAGGGGCATTTCCCTATCTGGGGCCGACGTCCTGACTTTC; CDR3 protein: CANSMGGDRGISLSGADVLTF
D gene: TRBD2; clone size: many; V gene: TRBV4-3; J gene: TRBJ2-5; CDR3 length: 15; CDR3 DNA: TGCGCCAGCAGCCAATATCTAGCGGAGGAAGAGACCCAGTACTTC; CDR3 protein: CASSQYLAEEETQYF
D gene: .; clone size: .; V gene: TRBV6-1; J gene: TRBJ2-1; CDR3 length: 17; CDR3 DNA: TGTGCGAGCAGTGTAAGTTCCAGGGCGCCGAGAGGCAATGAGCAGTTCTTC; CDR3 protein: CASSVSSRAPRGNEQFF
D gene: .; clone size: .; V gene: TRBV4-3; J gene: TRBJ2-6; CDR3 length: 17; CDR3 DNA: TGTGCCAGCAGCCAAGATGGGTTCCGCCCTGGGGCCAACGTCCTGACTTTC; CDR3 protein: CASSQDGFRPGANVLTF
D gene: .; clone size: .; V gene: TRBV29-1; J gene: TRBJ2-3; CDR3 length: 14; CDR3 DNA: TGCAGCGCCACGTCCCAGGGCGTCACAGGTACGCAGTGTTTT; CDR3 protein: CSATSQGVTGTQCF
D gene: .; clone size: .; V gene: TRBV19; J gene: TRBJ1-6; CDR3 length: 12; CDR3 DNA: TGTGCCACGAGGACACTTGATTCACTCCTCCATTTT; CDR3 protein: CATRTLDSLLHF
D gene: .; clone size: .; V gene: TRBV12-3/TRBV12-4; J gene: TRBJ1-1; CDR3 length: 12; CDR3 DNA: TGTGCCAGCATGTATGTGACCGCTGAAGCTTTCTTT; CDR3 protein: CASMYVTAEAFF
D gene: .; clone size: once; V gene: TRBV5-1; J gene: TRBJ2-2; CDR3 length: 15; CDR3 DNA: TGCGACAGCAACTTGGCTCCGGGGGCGAACGGGGAGCTGTTTTTT; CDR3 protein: CDSNLAPGANGELFF
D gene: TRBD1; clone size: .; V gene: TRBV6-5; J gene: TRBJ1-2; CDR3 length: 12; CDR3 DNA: TGTGCCAGGAACCACCGGGACAGGGGCTACACCTTC; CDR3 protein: CARNHRDRGYTF
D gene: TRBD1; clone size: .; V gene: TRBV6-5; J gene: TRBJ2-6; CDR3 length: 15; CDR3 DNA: TGTGTCAGTAGATACAGGGGCTCTGGGGCCAACGTCCTGACTTTC; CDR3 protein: CVSRYRGSGANVLTF
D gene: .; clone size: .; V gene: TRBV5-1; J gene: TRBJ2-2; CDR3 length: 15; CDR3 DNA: TGCGCCAGCACCTGGACAGAGTTGGGCACCGGGGAGCTGTTTTTT; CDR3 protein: CASTWTELGTGELFF
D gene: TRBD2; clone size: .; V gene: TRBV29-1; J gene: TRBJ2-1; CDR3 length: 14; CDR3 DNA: TGCAGCGTTGAAACTAGCGGCATTTACAATGAGCAGTTCTTC; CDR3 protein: CSVETSGIYNEQFF